This T cell receptor (beta chain) derives from a study of blood T cell repertoires in COVID-19. The CDR3 has 17 residues. Germline V lookup: CDR1 MNHEY, CDR2 SMNVEV (reference sequence). V dropped 2 bases and J dropped 4; count of bases not matched to a gene: 7. Study members were between about 18 and 100 years old and lived in some 22 US regions. In this sample, this clone turned up once. Clones were sequenced by immunoSEQ multiplex PCR, and TCRdb holds only the in-frame ones, with some missing. Seen here are 250,000 to 350,000 clones, 87% observed once, and the top ten hold approximately 5.4%. Source material: PBMCs or T cells enriched from blood (not recorded which). The source of this sequence is a woman younger than 45 who had recovered from COVID-19. The chain carries TRBV27 and TRBJ2-3; 12 bases match TRBD1. CDR3 nucleotides: TGTGCCAGCAGTTTACGGCCCGGGACAGGGGGCGCAGATACGCAGTATTTT. This codes for CASSLRPGTGGADTQYF.